The T cell receptor (beta chain) described here comes from a study of T cells in Graves' hyperthyroidism and ophthalmopathy. Study outcomes and limitations: A model of 13 V-J pairs discriminated ophthalmopathy from stable hyperthyroidism.

In this sample, this clonotype turned up many times. Its antigen is not identified. CDR3 length: 16 residues. In germline, CDR1 is LGHDT, CDR2 YNNKEL (reference sequence). J was trimmed by 9 bases and V by 2 bases; bases with no gene match: 6. RNA transcripts were the template for amplifying TCR beta CDR3 regions. First-round RT-PCR of the TCR CDR3 relied on the HTBI primer set. TCRdb used MiXCR to reprocess the multiplex PCR reads, holding one entry per CDR3 protein. The sample has 300,000 or so distinct CDR3 sequences, over 15% seen once. This receptor was obtained from a woman in her fifties or sixties with Graves' ophthalmopathy. Input material: blood. The chain is built from TRBV3-1 and TRBJ1-6; 11 bases align to TRBD1. For the CDR3, the DNA is TGTGCCAGCAGCCAAAACGGGGGGACAGGGGGTTCACCCCTCCACTTT. It codes for CASSQNGGTGGSPLHF. The complete variable domain, with remaining parts taken from reference TRBV3-1 and TRBJ1-6, reads DTAVSQTPKYLVTQMGNDKSIKCEQNLGHDTMYWYKQDSKKFLKIMFSYNNKELIINETVPNRFSPKSPDKAHLNLHINSLELGDSAVYFCASSQNGGTGGSPLHFGNGTRLTVT.